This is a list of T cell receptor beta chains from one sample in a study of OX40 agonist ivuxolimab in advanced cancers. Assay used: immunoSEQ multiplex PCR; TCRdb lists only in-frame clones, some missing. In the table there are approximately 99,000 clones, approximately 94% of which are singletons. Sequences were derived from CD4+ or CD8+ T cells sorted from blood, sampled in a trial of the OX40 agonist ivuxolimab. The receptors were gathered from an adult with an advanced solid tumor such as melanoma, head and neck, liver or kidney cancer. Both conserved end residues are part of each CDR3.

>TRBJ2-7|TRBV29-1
CSVRWGQGTYEQYF
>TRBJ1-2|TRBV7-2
CASSLNGVYGYTF
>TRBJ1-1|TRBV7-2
CASSLNRRGSTEAFF
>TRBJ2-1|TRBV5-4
CASSPRGGSDEQFF
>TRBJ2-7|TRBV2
CASSEVRGTGYEQYF
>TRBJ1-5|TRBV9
CASSGRHSNQPQHF
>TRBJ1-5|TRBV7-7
CASSSLEDQPQHF
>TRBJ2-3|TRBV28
CASSYRDTQYF
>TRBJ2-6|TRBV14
CASSPLRGANVLTF
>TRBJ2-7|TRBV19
CASSIGGSRVSRYEQYF
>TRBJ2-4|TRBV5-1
CASSGGTSGNIQYF
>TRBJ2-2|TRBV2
CASRKDRAYTGELFF
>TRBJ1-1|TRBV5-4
CASSFLTGDTEAFF
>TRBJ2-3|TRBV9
CASSEGATDTQYF
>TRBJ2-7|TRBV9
CASSVGTAAYEQYF
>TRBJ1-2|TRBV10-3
CAISEASNYGYTF
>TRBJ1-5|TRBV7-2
CASSFRRDQPQHF
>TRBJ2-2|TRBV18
CASSPFTSPQNTGELFF
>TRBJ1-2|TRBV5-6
CASRPQGIRYDYTF
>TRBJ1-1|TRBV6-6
CASSYGGLGRRTEAFF
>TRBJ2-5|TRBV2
CASAEQNQETQYF
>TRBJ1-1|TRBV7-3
CASSSEYGMNTEAFF
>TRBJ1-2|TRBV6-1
CASSEGAPVYGYTF
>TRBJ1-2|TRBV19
CASSTDSTGYNYGYTF
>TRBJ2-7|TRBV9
CASSLSDRRDEQYF
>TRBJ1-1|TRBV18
CASSPPMRTEAFF
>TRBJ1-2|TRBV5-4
CASSFGGSPSNYGYTF
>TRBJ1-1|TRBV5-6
CASSSYTEAFF
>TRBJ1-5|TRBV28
CASREGGNQPQHF
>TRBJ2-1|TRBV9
CASSVGSFRAYTEQFF
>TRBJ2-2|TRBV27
CASSRQGGLISGELFF
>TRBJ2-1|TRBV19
CASSLYHEQFF
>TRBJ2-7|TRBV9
CASSFDGSLEQYF
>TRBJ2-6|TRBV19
CASSAGVGANVLTF
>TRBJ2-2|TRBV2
CASSHRTDFANTGELFF
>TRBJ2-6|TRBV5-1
CASSPLNPGANVLTF
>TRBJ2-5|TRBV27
CASSPGQQETQYF
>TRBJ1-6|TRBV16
CASSQLGHNSPLHF
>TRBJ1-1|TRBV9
CASSVGTENTEAFF
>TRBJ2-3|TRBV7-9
CASRSLWRDSSDTQYF
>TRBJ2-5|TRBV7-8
CASSLRGDRQETQYF
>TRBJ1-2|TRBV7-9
CASSLSRQGGYGYTF
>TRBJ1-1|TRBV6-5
CASRNLMRAGEAFF
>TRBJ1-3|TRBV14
CASSQVMLGNTIYF
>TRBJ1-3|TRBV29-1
CSASTGAGNTIYF
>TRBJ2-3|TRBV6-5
CASSYSPGAGDTQYF
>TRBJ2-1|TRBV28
CASRLPGSGINEQFF
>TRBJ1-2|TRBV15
CATSRLTGFQNGYTF
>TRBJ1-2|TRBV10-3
CAISESQQITSYGYTF
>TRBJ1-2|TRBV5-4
CASSQGLSWSYTF
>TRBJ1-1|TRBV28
CASKGTPYTEAFF
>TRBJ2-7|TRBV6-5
CASSYGWQADEQYF
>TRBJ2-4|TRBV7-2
CASSLGQGGPKYF
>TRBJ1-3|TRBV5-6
CASSLVGGSGNTIYF
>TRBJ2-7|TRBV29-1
CSDPRTPLQQYF